Detailed here is one T cell receptor beta chain. Its antigen is unknown. No qualities accompany the bases; no much larger clone lies one base away. The trial excluded patients who had a history of autoimmune disease or who were on systemic immunosuppression. In every dose cohort, peripheral blood was drawn for TCR sequencing at baseline, cycle 4 day 1, and cycle 7 day 1. Samples came from an open-label, multicenter, first-in-human phase I dose-escalation trial of ivuxolimab. Adults with locally advanced or metastatic melanoma, renal cell carcinoma, hepatocellular carcinoma or head and neck squamous cell carcinoma were enrolled in the trial. Before TCR sequencing, CD4+ T cells and CD8+ T cells were sorted from peripheral blood as separate populations. V and J lose 1 base and 4 bases, and a span of 8 bases separates them. CDR1 and CDR2 (SGHVS, FNYEAQ) derive from the germline V gene. The CDR3 starts with the cysteine, ends with the phenylalanine, and has 13 residues. Of all the DNA, just the CDR3 is kept, 39 bases in frame from base 1.

These data are taken from a study of OX40 agonist ivuxolimab in advanced cancers. For the study in its entirety: Ivuxolimab was an agonistic, fully human IgG2 monoclonal antibody directed against OX40 (CD134), a costimulatory receptor. Among the roughly 54 dose-escalation patients, around 19 had hepatocellular carcinoma, roughly 15 melanoma, 9 renal cell carcinoma and 9 head and neck cancer. Peripheral TCRbeta sequencing aimed to test whether ivuxolimab altered TCR sequence diversity and caused clonal T-cell expansion. In the dose-escalation cohort, over 65% of patients were male, and the mean age was approximately 60 years, with a range of roughly 20 to 80. Partial responses were achieved by three dose-escalation patients, of whom one had hepatocellular carcinoma and two had cutaneous melanoma. The paper describes the monotherapy dose-escalation part (N ≈ 51 patients) of the phase I trial of ivuxolimab. Intravenous ivuxolimab was administered to patients every 2 weeks at six dose levels: 0.01, 0.1, 0.3, 1.5, 3 and 10 mg/kg. Patients were allowed to have had prior anti-PD-1, anti-PD-L1 or anti-CTLA-4 therapy, and 30% to 40% of the dose-escalation patients had been treated with checkpoint inhibitors. On the study overall, not on this receptor specifically: Low levels of normalized T-cell clonal expansion were also seen in some nonresponding patients. After ivuxolimab, CD8+ T cells had more expanded clones than CD4+ T cells on average. In the 0.1-3.0 mg/kg groups, partial responders had among the lowest normalized peripheral clonal expansion, particularly in CD8+ T cells. At doses of 0.1 to 3.0 mg/kg, clonal expansion of both CD4+ and CD8+ blood T cells was observed from baseline to week 6. Antigen specificity was not determined for the clonally expanded peripheral T cells.

Genomic DNA was isolated from the sorted cells so that the TCRbeta CDR3 region could be sequenced. The immunoSEQ Assay was used for sequencing of TCRbeta CDR3 regions. The table was pulled from immuneACCESS by TCRdb, which kept in-frame rearrangements only. Such tables lose some clones; where checked, under half of the loss comes from unresolved V genes, and the rest has no known cause. This sample has roughly 74,000 clones in its table, and about 87% of those were observed once. Roughly 0.54% of the sample rests with the top ten. The rearrangement combines TRBV7-6 with TRBJ2-7; tentative D gene TRBD1, with 5 bases matching. This sequence was found in an adult with an advanced solid tumor such as melanoma, head and neck, liver or kidney cancer. This specimen was CD4+ or CD8+ T cells sorted from blood, taken in a trial of the OX40 agonist ivuxolimab. The DNA sequence reads TGTGCCAGCAGCTTAGAGTCAGGGTACGAGCAGTACTTC. Its protein product is CASSLESGYEQYF.